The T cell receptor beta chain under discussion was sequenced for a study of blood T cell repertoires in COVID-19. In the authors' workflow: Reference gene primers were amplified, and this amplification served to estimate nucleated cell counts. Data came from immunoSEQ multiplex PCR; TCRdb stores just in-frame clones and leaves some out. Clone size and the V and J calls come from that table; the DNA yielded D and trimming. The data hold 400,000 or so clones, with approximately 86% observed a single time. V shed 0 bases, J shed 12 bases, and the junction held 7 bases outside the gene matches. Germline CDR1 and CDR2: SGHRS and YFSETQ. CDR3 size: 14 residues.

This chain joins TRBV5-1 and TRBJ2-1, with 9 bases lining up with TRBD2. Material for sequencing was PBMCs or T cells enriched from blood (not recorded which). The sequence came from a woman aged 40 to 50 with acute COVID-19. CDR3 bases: TGCGCCAGCAGCTTGGAGGCAGCGGGGGGTGGGCAGTTCTTC. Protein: CASSLEAAGGGQFF.